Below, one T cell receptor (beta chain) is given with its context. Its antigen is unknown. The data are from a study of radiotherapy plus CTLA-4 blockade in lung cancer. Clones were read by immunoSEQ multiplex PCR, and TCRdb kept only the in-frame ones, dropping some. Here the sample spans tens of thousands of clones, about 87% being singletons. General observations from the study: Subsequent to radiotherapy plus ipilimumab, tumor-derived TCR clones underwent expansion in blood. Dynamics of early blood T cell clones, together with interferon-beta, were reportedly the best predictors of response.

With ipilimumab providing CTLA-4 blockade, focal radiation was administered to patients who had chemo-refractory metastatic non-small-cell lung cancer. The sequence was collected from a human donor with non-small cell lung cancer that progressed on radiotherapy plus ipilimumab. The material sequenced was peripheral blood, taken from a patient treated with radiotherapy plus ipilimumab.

CDR3 bases: TGTGCCAGCAGTTTGGAAGGGGTCTACGAGCAGTACTTC. Translation: CASSLEGVYEQYF. The chain recombines TRBV28 with TRBJ2-7; tentative D call: TRBD1 (5 bases). Germline V CDR1 and CDR2: MDHEN, SYDVKM. The CDR3 spans 13 residues. The V and J ends lost 3 bases and 3 bases respectively, with 9 bases between them.